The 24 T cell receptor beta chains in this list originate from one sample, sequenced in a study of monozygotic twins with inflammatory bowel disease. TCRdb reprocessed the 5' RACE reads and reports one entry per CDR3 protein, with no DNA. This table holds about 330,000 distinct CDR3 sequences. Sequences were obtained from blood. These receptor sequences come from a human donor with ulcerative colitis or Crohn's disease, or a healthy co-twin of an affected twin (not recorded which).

The CDR3 reads CSARPTYRGREQYF. The chain joins TRBV20-1 to TRBJ2-7; there is no DNA to check the TCRdb D call of TRBD1. From germline, CDR1 is DFQATT and CDR2 SNEGSKA (reference sequence). The CDR3 sequence is 14 residues long.

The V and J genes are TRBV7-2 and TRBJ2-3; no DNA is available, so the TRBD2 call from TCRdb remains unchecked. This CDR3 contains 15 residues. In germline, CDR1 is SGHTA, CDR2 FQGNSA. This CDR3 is CASIKRGRGPDTQYF.

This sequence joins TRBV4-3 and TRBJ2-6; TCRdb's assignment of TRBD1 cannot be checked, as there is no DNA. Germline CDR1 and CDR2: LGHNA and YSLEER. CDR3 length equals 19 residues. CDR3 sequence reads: CASSRTGGLLEFGANVLTF.

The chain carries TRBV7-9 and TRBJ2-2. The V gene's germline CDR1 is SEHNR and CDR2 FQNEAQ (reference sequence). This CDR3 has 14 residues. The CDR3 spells CASSSSRDTGELFF. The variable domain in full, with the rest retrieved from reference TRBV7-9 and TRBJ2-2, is DTGVSQNPRHKITKRGQNVTFRCDPISEHNRLYWYRQTLGQGPEFLTYFQNEAQLEKSRLLSDRFSAERPKGSFSTLEIQRTEQGDSAMYLCASSSSRDTGELFFGEGSRLTVL.

CDR3: CASSLAAGATQYF. The chain employs TRBV5-1 and TRBJ2-3; TCRdb's D gene call, TRBD1, goes unchecked for lack of DNA. CDR1 SGHRS and CDR2 YFSETQ come from the germline V gene. There are 13 residues in the CDR3.

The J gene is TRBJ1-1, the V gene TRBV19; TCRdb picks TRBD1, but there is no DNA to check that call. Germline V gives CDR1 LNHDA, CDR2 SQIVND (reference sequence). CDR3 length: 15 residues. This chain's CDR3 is CASSRQVGDNTEAFF.

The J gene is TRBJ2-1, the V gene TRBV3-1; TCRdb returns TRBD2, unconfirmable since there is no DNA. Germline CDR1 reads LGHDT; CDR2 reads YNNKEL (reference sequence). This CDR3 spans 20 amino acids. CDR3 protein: CASSQDYGLAGGNSYNEQFF.

The CDR3 spells CASSSRPDSYNEQFF. This chain uses TRBV11-2 with TRBJ2-1; TCRdb gives TRBD1 as the D gene, but with no DNA this cannot be confirmed. Germline CDR1 SGHAT, CDR2 FQNNGV. This CDR3 spans 15 amino acids.

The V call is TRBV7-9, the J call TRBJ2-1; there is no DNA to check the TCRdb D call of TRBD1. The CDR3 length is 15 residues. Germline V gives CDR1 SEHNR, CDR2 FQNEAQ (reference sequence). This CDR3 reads CASSSRQGWRNEQFF. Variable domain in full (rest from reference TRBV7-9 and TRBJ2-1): DTGVSQNPRHKITKRGQNVTFRCDPISEHNRLYWYRQTLGQGPEFLTYFQNEAQLEKSRLLSDRFSAERPKGSFSTLEIQRTEQGDSAMYLCASSSRQGWRNEQFFGPGTRLTVL.

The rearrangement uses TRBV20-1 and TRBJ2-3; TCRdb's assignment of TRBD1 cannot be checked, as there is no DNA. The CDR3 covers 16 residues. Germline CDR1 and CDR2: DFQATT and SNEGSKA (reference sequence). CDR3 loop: CSASQGGGPFTDTQYF.

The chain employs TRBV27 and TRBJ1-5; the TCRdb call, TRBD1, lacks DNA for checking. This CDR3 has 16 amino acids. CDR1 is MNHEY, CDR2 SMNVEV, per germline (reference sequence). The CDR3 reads CASSFVARQGFQPQHF.

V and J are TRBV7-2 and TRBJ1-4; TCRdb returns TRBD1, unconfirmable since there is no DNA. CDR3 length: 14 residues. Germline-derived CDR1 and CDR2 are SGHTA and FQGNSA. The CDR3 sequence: CASSSSGVGEKLFF. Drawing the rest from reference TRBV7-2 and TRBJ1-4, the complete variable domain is GAGVSQSPSNKVTEKGKDVELRCDPISGHTALYWYRQSLGQGLEFLIYFQGNSAPDKSGLPSDRFSAERTGGSVSTLTIQRTQQEDSAVYLCASSSSGVGEKLFFGSGTQLSVL.

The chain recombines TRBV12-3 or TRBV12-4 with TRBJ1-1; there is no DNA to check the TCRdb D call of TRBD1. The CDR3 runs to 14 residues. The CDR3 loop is CASSLDPGYTEAFF.

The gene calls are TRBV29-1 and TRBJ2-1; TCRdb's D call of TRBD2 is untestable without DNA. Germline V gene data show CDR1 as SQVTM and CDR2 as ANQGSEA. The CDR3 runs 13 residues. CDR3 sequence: CSETSGGYNEQFF.

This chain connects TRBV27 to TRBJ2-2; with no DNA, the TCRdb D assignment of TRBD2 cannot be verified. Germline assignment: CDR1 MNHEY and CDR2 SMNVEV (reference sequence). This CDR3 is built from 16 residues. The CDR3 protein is CASSPSGTANTGELFF.

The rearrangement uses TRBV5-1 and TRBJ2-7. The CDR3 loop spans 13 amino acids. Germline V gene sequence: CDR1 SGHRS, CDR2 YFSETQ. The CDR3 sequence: CASSLDGSYEQYF. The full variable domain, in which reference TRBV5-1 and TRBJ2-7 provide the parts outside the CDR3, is KAGVTQTPRYLIKTRGQQVTLSCSPISGHRSVSWYQQTPGQGLQFLFEYFSETQRNKGNFPGRFSGRQFSNSRSEMNVSTLELGDSALYLCASSLDGSYEQYFGPGTRLTVT.

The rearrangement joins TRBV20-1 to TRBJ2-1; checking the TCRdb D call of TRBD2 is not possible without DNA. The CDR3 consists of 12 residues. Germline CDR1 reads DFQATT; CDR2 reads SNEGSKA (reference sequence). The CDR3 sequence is CSGAGGENEQFF.

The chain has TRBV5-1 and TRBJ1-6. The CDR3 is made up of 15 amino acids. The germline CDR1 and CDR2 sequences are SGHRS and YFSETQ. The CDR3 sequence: CASSTGQPYNSPLHF.

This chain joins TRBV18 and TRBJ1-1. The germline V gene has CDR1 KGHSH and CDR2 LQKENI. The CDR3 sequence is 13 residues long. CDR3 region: CASSASGDTEAFF. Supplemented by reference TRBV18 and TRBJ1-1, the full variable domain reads NAGVMQNPRHLVRRRGQEARLRCSPMKGHSHVYWYRQLPEEGLKFMVYLQKENIIDESGMPKERFSAEFPKEGPSILRIQQVVRGDSAAYFCASSASGDTEAFFGQGTRLTVV.

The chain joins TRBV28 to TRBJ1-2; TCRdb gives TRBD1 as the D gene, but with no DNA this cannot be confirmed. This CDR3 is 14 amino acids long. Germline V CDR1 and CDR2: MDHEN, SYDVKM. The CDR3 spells CASSSGGASYGYTF.

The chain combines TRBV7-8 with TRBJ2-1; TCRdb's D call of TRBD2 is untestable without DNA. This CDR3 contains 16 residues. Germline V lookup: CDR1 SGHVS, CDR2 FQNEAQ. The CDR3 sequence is CASSPGGLAGEKGQFF. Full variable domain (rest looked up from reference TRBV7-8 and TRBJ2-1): GAGVSQSPRYKVAKRGQDVALRCDPISGHVSLFWYQQALGQGPEFLTYFQNEAQLDKSGLPSDRFFAERPEGSVSTLKIQRTQQEDSAVYLCASSPGGLAGEKGQFFGPGTRLTVL.

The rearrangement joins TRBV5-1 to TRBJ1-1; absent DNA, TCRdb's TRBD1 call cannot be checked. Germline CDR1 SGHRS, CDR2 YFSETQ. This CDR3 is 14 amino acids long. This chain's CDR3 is CASSLGALRTEAFF.

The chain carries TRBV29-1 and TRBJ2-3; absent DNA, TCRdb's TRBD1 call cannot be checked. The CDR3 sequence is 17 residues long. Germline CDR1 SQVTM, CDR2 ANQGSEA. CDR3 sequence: CSVVPSREGATTDTQYF.

The CDR3 reads CASSPPTGEQFF. V and J are TRBV18 and TRBJ2-1; TCRdb reports TRBD1, a call that lacks DNA to check it against. This CDR3 comprises 12 residues. Germline lookup yields CDR1 KGHSH and CDR2 LQKENI.